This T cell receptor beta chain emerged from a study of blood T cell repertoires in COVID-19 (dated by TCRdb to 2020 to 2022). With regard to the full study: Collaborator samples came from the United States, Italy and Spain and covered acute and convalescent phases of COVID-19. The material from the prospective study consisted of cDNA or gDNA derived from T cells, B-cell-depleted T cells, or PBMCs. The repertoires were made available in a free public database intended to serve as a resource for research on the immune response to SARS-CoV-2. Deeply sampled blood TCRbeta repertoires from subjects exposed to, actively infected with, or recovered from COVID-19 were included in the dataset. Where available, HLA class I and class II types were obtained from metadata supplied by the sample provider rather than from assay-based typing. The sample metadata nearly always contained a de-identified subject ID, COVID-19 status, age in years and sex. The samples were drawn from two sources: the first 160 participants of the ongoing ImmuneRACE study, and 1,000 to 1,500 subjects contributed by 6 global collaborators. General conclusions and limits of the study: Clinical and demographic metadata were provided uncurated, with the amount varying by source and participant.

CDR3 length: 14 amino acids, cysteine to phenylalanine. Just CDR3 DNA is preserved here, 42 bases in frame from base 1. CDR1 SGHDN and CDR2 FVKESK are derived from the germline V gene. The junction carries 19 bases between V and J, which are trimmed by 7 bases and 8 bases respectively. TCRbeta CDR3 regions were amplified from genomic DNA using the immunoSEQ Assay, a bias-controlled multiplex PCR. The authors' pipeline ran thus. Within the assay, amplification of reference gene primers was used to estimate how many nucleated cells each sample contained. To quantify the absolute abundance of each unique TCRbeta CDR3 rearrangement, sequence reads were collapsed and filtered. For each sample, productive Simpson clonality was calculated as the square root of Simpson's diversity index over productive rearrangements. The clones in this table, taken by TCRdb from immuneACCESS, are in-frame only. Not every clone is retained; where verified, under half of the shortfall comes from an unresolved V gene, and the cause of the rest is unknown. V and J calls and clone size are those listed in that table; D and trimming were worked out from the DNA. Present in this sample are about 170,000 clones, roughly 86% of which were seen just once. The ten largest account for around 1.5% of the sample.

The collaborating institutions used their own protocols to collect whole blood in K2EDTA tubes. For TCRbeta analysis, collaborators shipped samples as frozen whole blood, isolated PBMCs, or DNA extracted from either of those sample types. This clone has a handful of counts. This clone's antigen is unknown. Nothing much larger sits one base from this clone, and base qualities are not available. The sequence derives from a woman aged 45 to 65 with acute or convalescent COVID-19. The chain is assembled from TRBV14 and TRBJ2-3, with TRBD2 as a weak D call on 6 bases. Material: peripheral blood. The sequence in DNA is TGTGCCAGCAACTCAAAAGGAGGGGTGGGTACGCAGTATTTT. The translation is CASNSKGGVGTQYF.